The clone carrying this T cell receptor (beta chain) showed up just a few times. Its matching antigen is unknown. For TCR beta, libraries came from quantitative 5'-RACE with molecular barcodes. One entry per CDR3 protein, called by TCRdb with MiXCR from the 5' RACE reads. The table records 240,000 or so distinct CDR3 sequences, about 10% of them present only once. This sample is part of a study of CD8 T cells in ankylosing spondylitis. The CDR3 consists of 15 residues. The germline CDR1 and CDR2 sequences are SEHNR and FQNEAQ (reference sequence). V gave up 2 bases and J gave up 1 base, with 8 bases separating them. General observations from the study: Blood from ankylosing spondylitis patients appeared to carry a characteristic eight-variant TCR beta motif.

The chain carries TRBV7-9 and TRBJ2-2, with TRBD2 as a possible D gene (5 bases). The receptor comes from a male donor with ankylosing spondylitis or in good health (not recorded which). Sequencing was carried out using blood, either unsorted or a sorted T cell fraction (not recorded which). This CDR3 is CASSLLEGNTGELFF. Written as DNA, the CDR3 is TGTGCCAGCAGCTTACTCGAGGGGAACACCGGGGAGCTGTTTTTT.